This is a list of T cell receptor beta chains from one sample in a study of glioma-infiltrating T cells. Each CDR3 protein is one row after TCRdb ran MiXCR on the multiplex PCR reads. The sample holds around 180,000 distinct CDR3 sequences, about 47% seen once. Sequenced: glioma tissue, nonneoplastic brain tissue, or PBMCs (not recorded which). The source is a human donor with low-grade glioma or glioblastoma, undergoing nonglioma brain surgery, or in good health (not recorded which). Each CDR3 is given with its conserved first and last residue. The D gene is left open where the match is weak. Size is omitted from some rows. Given values are once, few, many or a class for expanded clones.

TRBD2	TRBV12-3/TRBV12-4	.	TRBJ2-7	TGTGCCAGCGGGACTAGCGGAGCCTACGAGCAGTACTTC	CASGTSGAYEQYF
.	TRBV18	.	TRBJ2-1	TGTGCCAGCTCACCCCTCCCGGAGCGCCACGTCTACAATGAGCAGTTCTTC	CASSPLPERHVYNEQFF
TRBD2	TRBV20-1	medium-sized	TRBJ2-7	TGCAGTGCTAGCTTAGCGGGCCTTTACGAGCAGTACTTC	CSASLAGLYEQYF
.	TRBV7-2	many	TRBJ2-3	TGTGCCAGCAGCTTAGAGGGCAGAAGCACAGATACGCAGTATTTT	CASSLEGRSTDTQYF
.	TRBV29-1	.	TRBJ2-2	TGCAGCGCCTGGACCGGCACCGGGGAGCTGTTTTTT	CSAWTGTGELFF
.	TRBV2	.	TRBJ1-1	TGTGCCAGCAGCCCCCGGATCATCATGAACACTGAAGCTTTCTTT	CASSPRIIMNTEAFF
.	TRBV12-3/TRBV12-4	.	TRBJ2-5	TGTGCCTGCAGTTTAGCGCCTCAGTACTTC	CACSLAPQYF
.	TRBV6-1	few	TRBJ2-6	TGTGCCAGCAGTTCTCCGTTAGGGGCTTCTGGGGCCAACGTCCTGACTTTC	CASSSPLGASGANVLTF
.	TRBV4-1	once	TRBJ2-1	TGCGCCAGCAGCCAAGAACACTTGGGGAGTTCCTACAATGAGCAGTTCTTC	CASSQEHLGSSYNEQFF
.	TRBV20-1	many	TRBJ1-5	TGCAGTGCGACAACAGGGATAGGCTATAGCAATCAGCCCCAGCATTTT	CSATTGIGYSNQPQHF
.	TRBV6-1	many	TRBJ1-6	TGTGCCAGCAGTGAAGTCAGTCGGTATTCACCCCTCCACTTT	CASSEVSRYSPLHF
TRBD2	TRBV19	.	TRBJ2-1	TGTGCCAGTAGTTCCCGGACTAGCGGGAGAGTCGATGAGCAGTTCTTC	CASSSRTSGRVDEQFF
.	TRBV7-2	many	TRBJ1-6	TGTGCCAGCGCCCCCCCCGGGACTAATTCACCCCTCCACTTT	CASAPPGTNSPLHF
.	TRBV25-1	.	TRBJ1-1	TGTGCCAGCAGTCGCCGGAAGAACACTAAAGCTTTCTTT	CASSRRKNTKAFF
.	TRBV20-1	many	TRBJ2-7	TGCAGTGCTTCAGATTCCTACGAGCAGTACTTC	CSASDSYEQYF
.	TRBV28	.	TRBJ1-3	TGTGCCAGCAACCCGGTCGGGGTTGAGTCTGGAAACACCATATATTTT	CASNPVGVESGNTIYF
.	TRBV6-1	.	TRBJ2-2	TGTGGCAGTTCGGACACCGGGGAGCTGTTCTTT	CGSSDTGELFF
TRBD2	TRBV7-9	many	TRBJ2-1	TGTGCCAGCAGCGGGGGGACTAGCTACAATGAGCAGTTCTTC	CASSGGTSYNEQFF